This TCR beta chain was sequenced for a study of T cells after yellow fever vaccination. Whole-study results and caveats: A limited proportion of clonotypes was detected within both the CD4 and CD8 compartments.

Comment on this clonotype: Its antigen is still unknown.

Germline V gene lookup returns CDR1 ENHRY and CDR2 SYGVKD. V trimming: 6 bases; J trimming: 4 bases; junction bases outside the gene matches: 10. The CDR3 contains 16 residues. TCRdb recomputed calls from the 5' RACE reads with MiXCR, one row per CDR3 protein. Here the sample spans around 310,000 distinct CDR3 sequences, approximately 4.2% being singletons. The receptor was isolated from a man aged 18 to 30 who received the YFV17D yellow fever vaccine. The specimen was PBMCs, collected 5 days after the yellow fever booster vaccination. The chain recombines TRBV10-3 with TRBJ2-2; TRBD1 aligns across 8 bases. The CDR3 is CAISGQGGLGTGELFF. The CDR3 DNA follows: TGTGCCATCAGCGGACAGGGAGGACTTGGCACCGGGGAGCTGTTTTTT.